This T cell receptor beta chain came from a study of T-cell reconstitution after alpha-beta-depleted transplantation in children. Overall study results and limits: Reportedly, alpha-beta T cells present about two months post-transplant originated from several hundred expanded clones of graft origin.

It was with unique molecular identifiers that the TCRbeta library was prepared. TCRdb reanalysed the PCR reads using MiXCR and keeps one entry per CDR3 protein. The sample has some 180,000 distinct CDR3 sequences, 6.6% seen once. This clonotype occurred a few times. What it recognizes is unknown. The CDR3 spans 14 residues. Germline CDR1 reads SEHNR; CDR2 reads FQNEAQ (reference sequence). Trimming stripped 0 bases from V and 3 bases from J, with 8 bases between. This receptor was taken from a boy aged 2-9 years with acute lymphoblastic leukemia, due to receive a stem cell transplant. The J gene is TRBJ1-2, the V gene TRBV7-9; D uncertain. The sample here was PBMCs, taken before TCRalphabeta/CD19-depleted stem cell transplant. CDR3 amino acids: CASSLAEGYYGYTF. CDR3 coding DNA: TGTGCCAGCAGCTTAGCGGAAGGGTACTATGGCTACACCTTC.